The entry below describes one T cell receptor (beta chain). No antigen is known for it. Assay used: immunoSEQ multiplex PCR; TCRdb lists only in-frame clones, some missing. The repertoire includes tens of thousands of clones, 78% of them detected once, and 20% to 30% sits in the top ten. The CDR3 is made up of 14 amino acids. V was pared by 0 bases and J by 4 bases, with 7 bases between. Germline CDR1 reads MNHNS; CDR2 reads SASEGT. This sample is drawn from a study of T cells in tumors after PD-1 blockade. Looking at the study overall: Prior checkpoint blockade, systemic immunosuppressant use, or anti-cancer therapy within 4 weeks excluded patients. Some patients also took daily vismodegib 150 mg during anti-PD-1 treatment. On average, peripheral blood gave more than 100,000 TCR templates and under 45,000 unique clonotypes.

Study results and caveats: Some novel exhausted tumor clones appeared in pre-treatment blood, suggesting peripheral recruitment.

J is TRBJ1-3 and V is TRBV6-1; D unresolved. The sample consisted of PBMCs, taken before anti-PD-1 treatment. The TCR was taken from a human donor with basal cell carcinoma. The CDR3, as DNA: TGTGCCAGCAGTGAAGCGCCTGGGGGAAACACCATATATTTT. Translated: CASSEAPGGNTIYF.